The 12 T cell receptor beta chains below were found in one sample sequenced in a study of blood T cell repertoires in COVID-19. Profiling relied on immunoSEQ multiplex PCR, and the TCRdb table lists in-frame clones only, not all of them. Found here are under 250,000 clones, 70% to 90% of them singletons; the top ten hold around 9.8%. The sample taken for sequencing was PBMCs or T cells enriched from blood (not recorded which). The receptor source for this set is a woman aged 45-60 years with acute COVID-19.

The chain couples TRBV18 to TRBJ2-7, with D perhaps matching TRBD2 (5 bases). The CDR3 extends over 14 amino acids. CDR1 is KGHSH and CDR2 is LQKENI in the germline V gene. V was trimmed by 3 bases and J by 0 bases, leaving 9 bases between them. CDR3 DNA: TGTGCCAGCTCACCCACGGGGAACTCCTACGAGCAGTACTTC. It translates to CASSPTGNSYEQYF.

The J gene is TRBJ1-2, the V gene TRBV7-9; 8 bases line up with TRBD1. Germline-derived CDR1 and CDR2 are SEHNR and FQNEAQ (reference sequence). Germline trimming cut 1 base from V and 8 bases from J; bases unmatched to any gene: 6. The CDR3 contains 14 residues. As DNA, the CDR3 is TGTGCCAGCAGCTTAGGGGCCAGGGGGCAAGGCTACACCTTC. Its protein is CASSLGARGQGYTF.

The chain combines TRBV7-2 with TRBJ1-2; possible D gene TRBD1, 6 bases. From germline, CDR1 is SGHTA and CDR2 FQGNSA. The V end lost 5 bases, the J end lost 8 bases, and 18 bases lay between the germline ends. The CDR3 has 14 amino acids. The CDR3: CASSIDGTSNGYTF. CDR3 nucleotide sequence: TGTGCCAGCAGCATAGACGGGACATCCAACGGCTACACCTTC. Supplemented by reference TRBV7-2 and TRBJ1-2, the full variable domain reads GAGVSQSPSNKVTEKGKDVELRCDPISGHTALYWYRQSLGQGLEFLIYFQGNSAPDKSGLPSDRFSAERTGGSVSTLTIQRTQQEDSAVYLCASSIDGTSNGYTFGSGTRLTVV.

This sequence joins TRBV4-2 and TRBJ1-4; TRBD1 matches 8 bases. CDR1 LGHNA and CDR2 YNFKEQ come from the germline V gene. Germline trimming cut 0 bases from V and 7 bases from J; bases unmatched to any gene: 7. This CDR3 has 16 residues. The CDR3 reads CASSQEGTGGGEKLFF. In DNA form, the CDR3 reads TGTGCCAGCAGCCAAGAAGGTACAGGGGGTGGTGAAAAACTGTTTTTT.

This clone showed up just once. The chain recombines TRBV30 with TRBJ2-1, with 9 positions matching TRBD1. V dropped 2 bases and J dropped 6; count of bases not matched to a gene: 8. CDR3 size: 15 residues. CDR1 GTSNPN and CDR2 SVGIG come from the germline V gene (reference sequence). The CDR3 DNA is TGTGCCTGGAGTACCGAGGACAGGGGAATCAATGAGCAGTTCTTC. Its translation is CAWSTEDRGINEQFF.

The V gene is TRBV5-1, the J gene TRBJ1-1, with D uncertain. Trimming cost V 4 bases and J 3 bases, with 19 bases left between them. The germline gives CDR1 SGHRS, CDR2 YFSETQ. The CDR3 is made up of 16 amino acids. Here the CDR3 DNA reads TGCGCCAGCAGCCCTTACGTATCGGGGAATTACACTGAAGCTTTCTTT. Translating gives CASSPYVSGNYTEAFF.

The chain carries TRBV7-9 and TRBJ2-7; TRBD1 is a possible D gene (5 bases). V was cut by 2 bases and J by 5 bases, with 16 bases left in between. This CDR3 comprises 15 residues. Germline CDR1 and CDR2: SEHNR and FQNEAQ (reference sequence). The DNA for the CDR3 is TGTGCCAGCAGCTTATCTGGCAGGGTAAGGGACGAGCAGTACTTC. This sequence encodes CASSLSGRVRDEQYF.

This clone appeared a few times. The genes are TRBV5-1 and TRBJ2-1; D uncertain. The CDR3 has 14 amino acids. CDR1 is SGHRS and CDR2 is YFSETQ in the germline V gene. V was shortened by 0 bases and J by 12 bases, with 16 bases between the two germline ends. This CDR3 is CASSLAFGSSAQFF. CDR3 nucleotides: TGCGCCAGCAGCTTGGCCTTCGGTAGCTCAGCGCAGTTCTTC.

This clone occurred once. The genes are TRBV27 and TRBJ2-1, with TRBD2 matching over 10 bases. The J segment lost 4 bases and the V segment lost 1 base, leaving 4 bases of the junction unmatched. The CDR3 runs to 16 residues. Per germline, CDR1 MNHEY and CDR2 SMNVEV (reference sequence). The CDR3 DNA reads TGTGCCAGCAGTTTATATAGCGGGGGGAATTACAATGAGCAGTTCTTC. This gives the protein CASSLYSGGNYNEQFF.

V is TRBV3-1 (or the pseudogene TRBV3-2) and J is TRBJ1-2; 8 positions agree with TRBD1. The CDR3 has 15 amino acids. V lost 3 bases, J lost 1 base, and 4 bases stayed unmatched. Germline V CDR1 and CDR2: LGHDT, YNNKEL (reference sequence). CDR3: CASSHGQGLNYGYTF. CDR3 nucleotides: TGTGCCAGCAGCCACGGACAGGGACTTAACTATGGCTACACCTTC.

This chain connects TRBV7-2 to TRBJ1-1, with D possibly being TRBD1 (6 bases). V dropped 5 bases and J dropped 0 bases, with 13 bases sitting between them. Germline V lookup: CDR1 SGHTA, CDR2 FQGNSA. The CDR3 length is 15 residues. In DNA form, the CDR3 reads TGTGCCAGCAGCCCCGACAGGAACATGAACACTGAAGCTTTCTTT. Its translation: CASSPDRNMNTEAFF.

This chain uses TRBV7-2 with TRBJ1-1; TRBD1 might be the D (5 bases). CDR1 is SGHTA and CDR2 is FQGNSA in the germline V gene. V lost 6 bases to trimming and J lost 6 bases, with 11 bases between them. The CDR3 loop spans 12 amino acids. The CDR3 loop reads CASRAGSSEAFF. The CDR3, as DNA: TGTGCCAGCAGAGCAGGGTCATCTGAAGCTTTCTTT.